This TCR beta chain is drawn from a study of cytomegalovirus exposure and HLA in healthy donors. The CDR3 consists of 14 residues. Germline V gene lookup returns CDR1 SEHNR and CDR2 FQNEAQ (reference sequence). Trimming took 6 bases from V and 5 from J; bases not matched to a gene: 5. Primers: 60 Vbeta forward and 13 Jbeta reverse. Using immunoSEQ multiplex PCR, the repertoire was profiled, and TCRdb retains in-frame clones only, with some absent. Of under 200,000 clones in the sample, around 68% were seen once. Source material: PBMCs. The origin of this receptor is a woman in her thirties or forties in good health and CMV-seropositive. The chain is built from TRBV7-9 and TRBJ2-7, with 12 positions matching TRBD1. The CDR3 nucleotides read TGTGCCAGCAGGCGGGACAGGGGGCGGAACGAGCAGTACTTC. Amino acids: CASRRDRGRNEQYF.